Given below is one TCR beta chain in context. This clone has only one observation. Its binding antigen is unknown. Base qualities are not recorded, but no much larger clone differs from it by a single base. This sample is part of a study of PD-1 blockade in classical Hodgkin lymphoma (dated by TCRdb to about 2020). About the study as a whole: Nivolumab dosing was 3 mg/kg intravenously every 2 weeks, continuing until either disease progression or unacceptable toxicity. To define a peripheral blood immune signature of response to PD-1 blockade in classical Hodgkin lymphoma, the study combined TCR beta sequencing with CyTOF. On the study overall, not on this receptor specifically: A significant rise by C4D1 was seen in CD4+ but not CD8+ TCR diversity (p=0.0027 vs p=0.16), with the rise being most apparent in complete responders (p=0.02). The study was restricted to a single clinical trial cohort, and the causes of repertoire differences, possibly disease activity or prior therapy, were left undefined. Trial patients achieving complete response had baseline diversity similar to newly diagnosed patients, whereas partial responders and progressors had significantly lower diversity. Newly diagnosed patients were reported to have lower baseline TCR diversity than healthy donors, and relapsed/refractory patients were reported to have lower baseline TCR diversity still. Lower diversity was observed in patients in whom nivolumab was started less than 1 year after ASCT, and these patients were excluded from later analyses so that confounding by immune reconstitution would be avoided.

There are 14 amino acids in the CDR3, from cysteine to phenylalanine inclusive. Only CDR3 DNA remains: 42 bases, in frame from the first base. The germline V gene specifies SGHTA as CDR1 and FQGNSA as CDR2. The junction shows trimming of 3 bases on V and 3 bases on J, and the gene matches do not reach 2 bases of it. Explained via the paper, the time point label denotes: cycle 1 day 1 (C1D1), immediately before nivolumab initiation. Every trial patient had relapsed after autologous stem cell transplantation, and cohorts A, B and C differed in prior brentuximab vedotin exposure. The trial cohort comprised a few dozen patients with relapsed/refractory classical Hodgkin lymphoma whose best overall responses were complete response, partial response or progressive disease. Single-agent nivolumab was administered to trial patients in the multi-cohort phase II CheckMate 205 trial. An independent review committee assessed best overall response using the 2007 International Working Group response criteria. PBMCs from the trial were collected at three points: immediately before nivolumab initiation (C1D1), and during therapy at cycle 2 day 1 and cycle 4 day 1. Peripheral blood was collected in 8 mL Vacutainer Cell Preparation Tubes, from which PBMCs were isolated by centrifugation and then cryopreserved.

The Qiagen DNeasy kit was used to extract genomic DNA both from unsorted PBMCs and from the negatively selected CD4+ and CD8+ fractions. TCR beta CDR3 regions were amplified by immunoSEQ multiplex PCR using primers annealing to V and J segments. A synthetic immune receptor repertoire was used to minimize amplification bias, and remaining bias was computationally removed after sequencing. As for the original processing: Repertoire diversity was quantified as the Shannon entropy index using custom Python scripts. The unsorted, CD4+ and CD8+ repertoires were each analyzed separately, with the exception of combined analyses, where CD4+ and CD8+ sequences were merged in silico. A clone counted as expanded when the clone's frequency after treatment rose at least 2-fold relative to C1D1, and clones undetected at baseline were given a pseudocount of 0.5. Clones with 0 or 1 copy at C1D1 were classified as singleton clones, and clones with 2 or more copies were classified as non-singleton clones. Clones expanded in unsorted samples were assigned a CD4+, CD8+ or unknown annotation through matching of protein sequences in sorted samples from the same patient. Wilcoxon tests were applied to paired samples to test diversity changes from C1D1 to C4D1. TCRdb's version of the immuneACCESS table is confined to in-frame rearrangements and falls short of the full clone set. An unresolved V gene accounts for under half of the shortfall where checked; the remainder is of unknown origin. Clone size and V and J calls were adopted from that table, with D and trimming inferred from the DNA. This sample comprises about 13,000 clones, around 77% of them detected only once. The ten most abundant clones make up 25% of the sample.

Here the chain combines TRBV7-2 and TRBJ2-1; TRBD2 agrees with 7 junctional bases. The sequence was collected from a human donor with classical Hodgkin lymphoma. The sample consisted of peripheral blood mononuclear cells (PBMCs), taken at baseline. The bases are TGTGCCAGCAGCTTTAGCGGGCTCTACAATGAGCAGTTCTTC. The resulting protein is CASSFSGLYNEQFF.